The clone carrying this TCR beta chain occurred many times. Its antigen is not known. CDR3 length equals 16 residues. Germline V gene data show CDR1 as SGHVS and CDR2 as FNYEAQ. Trimming shortened V by 7 bases and J by 3 bases, and 20 bases separated the two germline ends. The sample originates from a study of T cell repertoires in cytomegalovirus infection. Study context: CMV epitopes used comprised recently identified HLA-C-restricted ones and well-studied HLA-B-restricted ones. Public signatures in TCR beta pointed to CMV infection and matching HLA type. Study-level findings and limits: In two of eight donors, the top clonotype was HLA-C-restricted CMV-specific. The cumulative frequency of public TCR beta families identified carriers of CMV plus the relevant HLA.

TCRdb reanalysed the reads using MiXCR and keeps one entry per CDR3 protein. Among fewer than 850,000 distinct CDR3 sequences listed, roughly 28% were seen once. This specimen was cultured CD8+ T cells from PBMCs, taken from culture after CMV antigen stimulation. The clonotype was recovered from a human donor in good health (CMV status not recorded). Some clones in this sample may be carry-over from other donors' samples. This chain links TRBV7-6 with TRBJ2-3; D could derive from TRBD1 or TRBD2 (6 bases each). The CDR3 DNA follows: TGTGCCAGCACCCCCGTAGCCGGGGGCGTAACAGATACGCAGTATTTT. Amino acid sequence: CASTPVAGGVTDTQYF.